Listed below are T cell receptor beta chains from one sample, sequenced in a study of cytomegalovirus exposure and HLA in healthy donors. TCRdb's table, derived via immunoSEQ multiplex PCR, lists solely in-frame clones and lacks some. This repertoire comprises over 200,000 clones; its ten largest clones make up under 1%. The sequencing input was PBMCs. These receptors came from a woman aged 25 to 45 in good health and CMV-seropositive. Both conserved end residues are part of each CDR3. A D gene is named only where the DNA matches it firmly.

D	V	J	DNA	CDR3
TRBD1	TRBV5-6	TRBJ1-4	TGTGCCAGCAGCTTCAGGGGGCGTGATGAAAAACTGTTTTTT	CASSFRGRDEKLFF
TRBD1	TRBV18	TRBJ1-6	TGTGCCAGCTCCCCTTCCTCAGGGGGACGCAATTCACCCCTCCACTTT	CASSPSSGGRNSPLHF
-	TRBV19	TRBJ2-1	TGTGCCAGTAGTCCCCCGGGGTTAGGCTACAATGAGCAGTTCTTC	CASSPPGLGYNEQFF
-	TRBV18	TRBJ2-7	TGTGCCAGCTCACCAGCCAGCTACGAGCAGTACTTC	CASSPASYEQYF
TRBD1	TRBV2	TRBJ1-2	TGTGCCAGCAGGGAGGGACAGGGGTTCTATGGCTACACCTTC	CASREGQGFYGYTF
-	TRBV5-6	TRBJ1-2	TGTGCCAGCAGCTTGGGAGACTCCTATGGCTACACCTTC	CASSLGDSYGYTF
-	TRBV6-5	TRBJ1-2	TGTGCCAGCAGTTACTCGCGCGCTAACTATGGCTACACCTTC	CASSYSRANYGYTF
TRBD2	TRBV5-5	TRBJ2-1	TGTGCCAGCAGCTTGGAGGGACTAGCGCCGGTAGAGCAGTTCTTC	CASSLEGLAPVEQFF
-	TRBV5-1	TRBJ2-1	TGCGCCAGCAGCTTGAACGGCTACAATGAGCAGTTCTTC	CASSLNGYNEQFF
TRBD1	TRBV7-8	TRBJ2-1	TGTGCCAGCAGCTTAGCGACAGGGGGCTCAATCTTC	CASSLATGGSIF
-	TRBV5-1	TRBJ2-3	TGCGCCAGCAGCCCTTTTCGGGGGACAGATACGCAGTATTTT	CASSPFRGTDTQYF
-	TRBV18	TRBJ1-1	TGTGCCAGCTCACCAACAGGCATCACGAACACTGAAGCTTTCTTT	CASSPTGITNTEAFF
-	TRBV9	TRBJ1-4	TGTGCCAGCAGCGTAGATGAGGGGAGGGGGAGGGGTGAAAAACTGTTTTTT	CASSVDEGRGRGEKLFF
-	TRBV4-3	TRBJ1-1	TGCGCCAGCAGCCCCCGGGGGGGGTTGAACACTGAAGCTTTCTTT	CASSPRGGLNTEAFF
TRBD1	TRBV7-9	TRBJ2-7	TGTGCCAGCAGCTCGGACAGGGGACTGTACGAGCAGTACTTC	CASSSDRGLYEQYF
TRBD1	TRBV5-6	TRBJ2-5	TGTGCCAGCAGCGCCAGACAGGGTTGGGAGACCCAGTACTTC	CASSARQGWETQYF
TRBD2	TRBV7-2	TRBJ2-5	TGTGCCAGCAGCGACCAACCGGGGGGGGAGACCCAGTACTTC	CASSDQPGGETQYF
TRBD1	TRBV18	TRBJ2-7	TGTGCCAGCTCCGCCCAGGGACAGGGGGCAGGCGAGCAGTACTTC	CASSAQGQGAGEQYF
-	TRBV6-1	TRBJ2-7	TGTGCCACCTCGACGAACGACAGATCCTACGAGCAGTACTTC	CATSTNDRSYEQYF
-	TRBV18	TRBJ2-1	TGTGCCAGCTCACCCCCAGCAGGGGCCTACAATGAGCAGTTCTTC	CASSPPAGAYNEQFF
-	TRBV19	TRBJ1-5	TGTGCCAGTAGTCGAGGTAGTCCTCAGCCCCAGCATTTT	CASSRGSPQPQHF
-	TRBV10-1	TRBJ2-1	TGCGCCAGCAGTGAGAGGCTAGTCAAGTTCTTC	CASSERLVKFF
-	TRBV19	TRBJ1-5	TGTGCCAGTAGTGGGGCAGCCTATAGCAATCAGCCCCAGCATTTT	CASSGAAYSNQPQHF
-	TRBV2	TRBJ2-2	TGTGCCAGCAGTGAACTCGTTACCGGGGAGCTGTTTTTT	CASSELVTGELFF
TRBD1	TRBV5-6	TRBJ1-2	TGTGCCAGCAGCTTGGGACCCGGGACAGCACACGGCTACACCTTC	CASSLGPGTAHGYTF
TRBD2	TRBV29-1	TRBJ2-7	TGCAGCGGGGCGGGGGACGCAGAAGCCTACGAGCAGTACTTC	CSGAGDAEAYEQYF
-	TRBV4-1	TRBJ1-6	TGCGCCAGCAGCCAAGAATCGGTGTTCGATGCGAATTCACCCCTCCACTTT	CASSQESVFDANSPLHF
TRBD2	TRBV6-1	TRBJ2-5	TGTGCCAGCAGTGAAGTATGGACTAGCGGACAACAAGAGACCCAGTACTTC	CASSEVWTSGQQETQYF
-	TRBV6-1	TRBJ2-2	TGTGCCAGCAGTGAAGCTCGGAGGTCGTTCGCCGGGGAGCTGTTTTTT	CASSEARRSFAGELFF
-	TRBV9	TRBJ2-2	TGTGCCAGCAGCGTAGGTAGCAGGAACACCGGGGAGCTGTTTTTT	CASSVGSRNTGELFF
TRBD1	TRBV4-1	TRBJ1-4	TGCGCCAGCAGCCAAGACCGACAGGGTAGGAATGAAAAACTGTTTTTT	CASSQDRQGRNEKLFF
-	TRBV6-4	TRBJ2-2	TGTGCCAGCAGTGACGCGGAGGCGACCGGGGAGCTGTTTTTT	CASSDAEATGELFF
-	TRBV5-4	TRBJ1-1	TGTGCCAGCAGCTTGGGGTTCGCAGCGGGGTTGAACACTGAAGCTTTCTTT	CASSLGFAAGLNTEAFF
-	TRBV7-8	TRBJ2-1	TGTGCCAGCAGACCAAGACTGACCGGGACTCGTAATGAGCAGTTCTTC	CASRPRLTGTRNEQFF
-	TRBV28	TRBJ1-3	TGTGCCAGCAGCCTCCTCGTGACACTTGATGGAAACACCATATATTTT	CASSLLVTLDGNTIYF
TRBD2	TRBV7-9	TRBJ2-7	TGTGCCAGCAGCGTAGGGACTAGCGGGAACTACGAGCAGTACTTC	CASSVGTSGNYEQYF
TRBD1	TRBV5-1	TRBJ1-1	TGCGCCAGCCGCTTGGAGGACAGGGGTGTGACTGAAGCTTTCTTT	CASRLEDRGVTEAFF